This entry features one T cell receptor beta chain sequence. Its specificity is unknown. The same CDR3 is also encoded by other DNA sequences in this sample. The sample comes from a study of shared clonotypes between healthy human individuals. Authors' processing steps: Quality scores were absent from the junction-only immunoSEQ sequences, so filtering differed. Data came from immunoSEQ multiplex PCR; TCRdb stores just in-frame clones and leaves some out. From that table come the V and J calls and clone size; the DNA was used to work out D and trimming. The top ten clones hold less than 40% of a sample with approximately 640,000 clones, about 90% of them seen once. Study conclusions and caveats: Sampling covered blood only; tissue repertoires likely differ. Non-shared clonotypes had lower generation probabilities than clonotypes shared by all four sorted-subset donors. In the sorted subsets, rarefaction showed sequencing was incomplete despite large depth.

V was cut by 3 bases and J by 3 bases, with 3 bases left in between. The germline V gene encodes CDR1 SNHLY and CDR2 FYNNEI. The CDR3 loop spans 11 amino acids. The sequenced sample consisted of memory CD8+ T cells from PBMCs. The subset is: CD45RO+ cells pooled with CCR7-negative TemRA cells. The chain uses TRBV2 and TRBJ2-7; D is unresolved. This TCR came from a man aged 18 to 29 in good health. Some clones in this sample may be carry-over from other donors' samples. In DNA, the CDR3 is TGTGCCAGCAGTGATGGCTACGAGCAGTACTTC. Encoded protein: CASSDGYEQYF.